The rows below give T cell receptor beta chains drawn from one sample of a study of PD-1 blockade in classical Hodgkin lymphoma. Assay: immunoSEQ multiplex PCR; the TCRdb copy retains only in-frame clones and omits some. The sample has around 20,000 clones; around 70% are singletons. The source material was peripheral blood mononuclear cells (PBMCs), sampled before the second cycle of nivolumab. Receptors were obtained from a human donor with classical Hodgkin lymphoma. The CDR3 runs from the conserved cysteine through the conserved F or W. Fields, in order: CDR3 DNA, CDR3 protein, J gene, V gene, clone size, D gene. A D gene is named only where the DNA matches it firmly. A row's size may be missing; if present it is once, few, many or a size class.

DNA: TGTGCCATCGTAAACGGGACAGCTAATTCACCCCTCCACTTT
CDR3: CAIVNGTANSPLHF
J: TRBJ1-6
V: TRBV7-9
size: once
D: TRBD1

DNA: TGTGCCACCCACGGACAGGGGGCGGTCGGGGAGCTGTTTTTT
CDR3: CATHGQGAVGELFF
J: TRBJ2-2
V: TRBV15
size: -
D: TRBD1

DNA: TGCGCCAGCAGCACACGGGACGGTTCCTACAATGAGCAGTTCTTC
CDR3: CASSTRDGSYNEQFF
J: TRBJ2-1
V: TRBV5-1
size: -
D: -

DNA: TGCGCCACGGCGGTGGCTAGCGGGAGCGCAGATACGCAGTATTTT
CDR3: CATAVASGSADTQYF
J: TRBJ2-3
V: TRBV5-1
size: -
D: TRBD2

DNA: TGTGCCAGCAGTGATCGGGCCTACACTGAAGCTTTCTTT
CDR3: CASSDRAYTEAFF
J: TRBJ1-1
V: TRBV2
size: few
D: -

DNA: TGTGCCAGCAGCCCAGCGACAGGGACAGAGACCCAGTACTTC
CDR3: CASSPATGTETQYF
J: TRBJ2-5
V: TRBV7-2
size: -
D: TRBD1

DNA: TGTGCCAGCAGTGAACTAGGGGGAGGCAATCAGCCCCAACATTTT
CDR3: CASSELGGGNQPQHF
J: TRBJ1-5
V: TRBV6-1
size: once
D: -

DNA: TGTGCCAGCAGCTTGGCTGGGAGCCACGAGCAGTACTTC
CDR3: CASSLAGSHEQYF
J: TRBJ2-7
V: TRBV5-4
size: few
D: -

DNA: TGTGCCAGCAGCGGGACCAGCGCGTCTAGAACCCAGCATTTT
CDR3: CASSGTSASRTQHF
J: TRBJ1-5
V: TRBV27
size: medium-sized
D: -

DNA: TGTGCCAGCAGCGCTGGGGACAGGGGGAGATCTAGCACAGATACGCAGTATTTT
CDR3: CASSAGDRGRSSTDTQYF
J: TRBJ2-3
V: TRBV7-9
size: -
D: TRBD1

DNA: TGTGCCATCAGGCCGGGACTAGCTAACGAGCAGTTCTTC
CDR3: CAIRPGLANEQFF
J: TRBJ2-1
V: TRBV10-3
size: few
D: TRBD2

DNA: TGTGCCAGCAGCACCCCGGGGGGGACTAGCGGGAGAGGGGGTCCCACGAGTCGGAATGAGCAGTTCTTC
CDR3: CASSTPGGTSGRGGPTSRNEQFF
J: TRBJ2-1
V: TRBV21-1
size: few
D: -

DNA: TGTGCCAGCAGCTCCTACGGGGGGCGCATAGATACGCAGTATTTT
CDR3: CASSSYGGRIDTQYF
J: TRBJ2-3
V: TRBV5-6
size: -
D: -

DNA: TGTGCCATCCGGGAGGCCCACAATGAGCAGTTCTTC
CDR3: CAIREAHNEQFF
J: TRBJ2-1
V: TRBV10-3
size: large
D: TRBD2